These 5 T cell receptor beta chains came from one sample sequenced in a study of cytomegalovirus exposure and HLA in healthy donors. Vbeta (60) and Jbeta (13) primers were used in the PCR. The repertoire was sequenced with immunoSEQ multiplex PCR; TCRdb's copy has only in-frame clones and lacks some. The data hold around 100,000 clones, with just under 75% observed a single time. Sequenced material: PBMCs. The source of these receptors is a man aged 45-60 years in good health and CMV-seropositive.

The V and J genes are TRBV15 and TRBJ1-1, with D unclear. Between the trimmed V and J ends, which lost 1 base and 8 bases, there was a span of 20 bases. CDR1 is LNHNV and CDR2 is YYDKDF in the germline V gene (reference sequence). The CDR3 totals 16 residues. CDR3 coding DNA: TGTGCCACCAGCAGAGTTGGCCAGATGCCCCGGAGAGAAGCTTTCTTT. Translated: CATSRVGQMPRREAFF.

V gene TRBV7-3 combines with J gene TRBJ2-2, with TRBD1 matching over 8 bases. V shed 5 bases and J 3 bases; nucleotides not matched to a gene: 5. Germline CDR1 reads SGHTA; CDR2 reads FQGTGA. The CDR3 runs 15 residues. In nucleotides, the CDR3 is TGTGCCAGCAGCCCCGGGACAGGTTACACCGGGGAGCTGTTTTTT. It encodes CASSPGTGYTGELFF.

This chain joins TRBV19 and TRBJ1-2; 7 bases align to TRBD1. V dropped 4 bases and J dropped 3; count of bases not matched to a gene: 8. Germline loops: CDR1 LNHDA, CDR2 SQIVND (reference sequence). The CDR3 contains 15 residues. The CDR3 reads CASSKESTGDYGYTF. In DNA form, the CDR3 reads TGTGCCAGTAGTAAGGAAAGTACAGGGGACTATGGCTACACCTTC.

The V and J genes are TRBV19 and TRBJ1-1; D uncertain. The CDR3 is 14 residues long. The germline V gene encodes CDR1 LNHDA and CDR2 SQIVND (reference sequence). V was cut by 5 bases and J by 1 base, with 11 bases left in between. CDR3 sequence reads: CASSPGLRNTEAFF. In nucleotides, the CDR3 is TGTGCCAGTAGTCCCGGACTTAGGAACACTGAAGCTTTCTTT.

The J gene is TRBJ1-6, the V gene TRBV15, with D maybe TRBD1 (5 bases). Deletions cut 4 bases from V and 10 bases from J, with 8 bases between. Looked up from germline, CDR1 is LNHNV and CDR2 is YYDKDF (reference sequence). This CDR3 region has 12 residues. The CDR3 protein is CATSMGQSPLHF. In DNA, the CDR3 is TGTGCCACCAGCATGGGGCAATCACCCCTCCACTTT.